One sample yielded the 19 T cell receptor beta chains listed below, sequenced in a study of shared clonotypes between healthy human individuals. Some clones are missing from TCRdb's copy, which holds only in-frame ones; the method was immunoSEQ multiplex PCR. The sample lists roughly 2.2 million clones, approximately 90% occurring once. The sequenced sample was naive CD4+ T cells from PBMCs. Documented subset: CD45RA+ positively selected. The source is a man younger than 35 in good health. Some clones in this sample may be carry-over from other donors' samples.

This chain's CDR3 is CASSPHVGGQETQYF. CDR3 sequence (DNA): TGTGCCAGCAGCCCCCACGTCGGGGGGCAAGAGACCCAGTACTTC. The V and J genes are TRBV7-7 and TRBJ2-5; TRBD2 matches 7 bases. J gave up 2 bases and V 5 bases, and 8 bases lay outside the gene matches. The CDR3 is 15 residues long. Germline V CDR1 and CDR2: SSHAT, FNYEAQ (reference sequence).

V and J are TRBV6-1 and TRBJ2-6; the D is unclear. CDR1 is MNHNS and CDR2 is SASEGT in the germline V gene. This CDR3 is built from 17 residues. Trimming removed 4 bases from V and 2 bases from J, with 15 bases in between. CDR3 nucleotides: TGTGCCAGCAGTGGCTGGGCGTCCTACACTGGGGCCAACGTCCTGACTTTC. It specifies CASSGWASYTGANVLTF.

The V gene is TRBV9, the J gene TRBJ2-3; TRBD2 aligns across 9 bases. The V and J ends lost 5 bases and 4 bases, in that order; junction bases with no gene match: 5. From germline, CDR1 is SGDLS and CDR2 YYNGEE. The CDR3 has 14 residues. Here the CDR3 DNA reads TGTGCCAGCAGTGCTAGCGGGATGGCAGATACGCAGTATTTT. Its protein product is CASSASGMADTQYF. Drawing the rest from reference TRBV9 and TRBJ2-3, the complete variable domain is DSGVTQTPKHLITATGQRVTLRCSPRSGDLSVYWYQQSLDQGLQFLIQYYNGEERAKGNILERFSAQQFPDLHSELNLSSLELGDSALYFCASSASGMADTQYFGPGTRLTVL.

V is TRBV9 and J is TRBJ1-3; D gene uncertain. Germline CDR1 SGDLS, CDR2 YYNGEE. This CDR3 is 14 amino acids long. Trimming took off 4 bases at V and 4 bases at J, with 12 bases between the two ends. The CDR3 bases are TGTGCCAGCAGCAATAATCATGGGGGAAACACCATATATTTT. Protein: CASSNNHGGNTIYF.

The chain links TRBV28 to TRBJ1-4; D is uncertain. V lost 8 bases and J 6 bases, leaving 13 bases between the germline ends. Germline CDR1 and CDR2: MDHEN and SYDVKM. The CDR3 has 13 amino acids. The CDR3 sequence: CASAVPSYEKLFF. CDR3 nucleotides: TGTGCCAGCGCCGTCCCATCTTATGAAAAACTGTTTTTT. The full variable domain, rest sourced from reference TRBV28 and TRBJ1-4, is DVKVTQSSRYLVKRTGEKVFLECVQDMDHENMFWYRQDPGLGLRLIYFSYDVKMKEKGDIPEGYSVSREKKERFSLILESASTNQTSMYLCASAVPSYEKLFFGSGTQLSVL.

This sequence joins TRBV30 and TRBJ2-7, with TRBD1 as a possible D gene (6 bases). Trimming removed 3 bases at V and 5 bases at J, with 17 bases between. The CDR3 totals 14 residues. The germline CDR1 and CDR2 sequences are GTSNPN and SVGIG (reference sequence). DNA for the CDR3: TGTGCCTGGAGGGGGGCCGGGGCTAGGAACGAGCAGTACTTC. Encoded protein: CAWRGAGARNEQYF.

The chain uses TRBV5-4 and TRBJ2-7; 11 nucleotides match TRBD2. The CDR3 extends over 17 amino acids. Germline lookup yields CDR1 SGHNT and CDR2 YYREEE (reference sequence). J was trimmed by 2 bases and V by 4 bases; bases with no gene match: 11. Here the CDR3 DNA reads TGTGCCAGCAGCAGTCTAGCGGGAGGCCCGGGGACCTACGAGCAGTACTTC. The encoded protein is CASSSLAGGPGTYEQYF. Combining the CDR3 with reference TRBV5-4 and TRBJ2-7 gives the whole variable domain ETGVTQSPTHLIKTRGQQVTLRCSSQSGHNTVSWYQQALGQGPQFIFQYYREEENGRGNFPPRFSGLQFPNYSSELNVNALELDDSALYLCASSSLAGGPGTYEQYFGPGTRLTVT.

V usage is TRBV30 and J usage is TRBJ1-1; TRBD1 agrees at 7 bases. The CDR3 extends over 12 amino acids. Germline trimming cut 0 bases from V and 11 bases from J; bases unmatched to any gene: 6. The V gene's germline CDR1 is GTSNPN and CDR2 SVGIG (reference sequence). The CDR3 region has the DNA TGTGCCTGGAGTGTTGAGGGGGCAGACGCTTTCTTT. Its translation is CAWSVEGADAFF.

This rearrangement joins TRBV25-1 to TRBJ1-4; weak D call: TRBD1 (6 bases). The CDR3 covers 13 residues. Germline V gives CDR1 MGHDK, CDR2 SYGVNS. V gave up 9 bases and J gave up 7 bases, with 15 bases separating them. The chain's CDR3 is CASGGMGGEKLFF. The CDR3 nucleotides are TGTGCCAGTGGGGGCATGGGTGGTGAAAAACTGTTTTTT. The variable domain in full, with the rest retrieved from reference TRBV25-1 and TRBJ1-4, is EADIYQTPRYLVIGTGKKITLECSQTMGHDKMYWYQQDPGMELHLIHYSYGVNSTEKGDLSSESTVSRIRTEHFPLTLESARPSHTSQYLCASGGMGGEKLFFGSGTQLSVL.

This rearrangement joins TRBV18 to TRBJ2-3, with D possibly being TRBD1 (5 bases). This CDR3 has 15 residues. V lost 3 bases and J 4 bases, leaving 14 bases between the germline ends. Germline CDR1 and CDR2: KGHSH and LQKENI. DNA of the CDR3: TGTGCCAGCTCACCCGAGAAGGGGTGGGCAGATACGCAGTATTTT. Translating it yields CASSPEKGWADTQYF.

The V call is TRBV5-3, the J call TRBJ2-3; either TRBD1 or TRBD2 may supply D (5 bases each). TRBV5-3 is treated as an ORF (open reading frame) with a function not yet certain. V was trimmed by 4 bases and J by 6 bases, leaving 24 bases between them. This CDR3 has 17 residues. The CDR3 reads CARSHSIRDPMVDTQYF. Written as DNA, the CDR3 is TGTGCCAGAAGCCACTCCATCCGGGACCCAATGGTGGATACGCAGTATTTT.

The V gene is TRBV2, the J gene TRBJ1-1; D is possibly TRBD1 (5 bases). This CDR3 has 13 residues. Looked up from germline, CDR1 is SNHLY and CDR2 is FYNNEI. V lost 6 bases to trimming and J lost 4 bases, with 12 bases between them. CDR3 DNA sequence: TGTGCCAGCAGCACTGAAGGGGCCACTGAAGCTTTCTTT. As protein: CASSTEGATEAFF.

The chain couples TRBV27 to TRBJ2-3, with 8 bases identical to TRBD1. CDR3 length: 17 residues. Losses at the gene ends were 4 bases for V and 3 bases for J; bases not matched to a gene: 12. Germline V lookup: CDR1 MNHEY, CDR2 SMNVEV (reference sequence). This CDR3 reads CASSSIGQGPYTDTQYF. CDR3 DNA sequence: TGTGCCAGCAGTTCCATCGGACAGGGACCATATACAGATACGCAGTATTTT.

This clone was seen only once. This chain connects TRBV5-8 to TRBJ1-1; D is undetermined. V lost 0 bases to trimming and J lost 7 bases, with 10 bases between them. Germline CDR1 SGHTS, CDR2 YDEGEE. This CDR3 is 13 amino acids long. CDR3 coding DNA: TGTGCCAGCAGCTTGGTTTTTTGGAGTGAAGCTTTCTTT. Amino acids: CASSLVFWSEAFF. Variable domain in full (rest from reference TRBV5-8 and TRBJ1-1): EAGVTQSPTHLIKTRGQQATLRCSPISGHTSVYWYQQALGLGLQFLLWYDEGEERNRGNFPPRFSGRQFPNYSSELNVNALELEDSALYLCASSLVFWSEAFFGQGTRLTVV.

This clone has only a few counts. The chain links TRBV6-1 to TRBJ1-4, with D tentatively TRBD1 (5 bases). The V gene lost 1 base and the J gene lost 14 bases, with 8 bases spanning the gap. This CDR3 has 11 amino acids. The germline V gene has CDR1 MNHNS and CDR2 SASEGT. The CDR3: CASSEGTYLFF. As DNA, the CDR3 is TGTGCCAGCAGTGAAGGGACATACCTGTTTTTT.

The chain links TRBV9 to TRBJ2-2; TRBD1 or TRBD2 may be the D gene (5 bases each). Germline V CDR1 and CDR2: SGDLS, YYNGEE. The CDR3 sequence is 14 residues long. Trimming shortened V by 6 bases and J by 7 bases, and 16 bases separated the two germline ends. The DNA for the CDR3 is TGTGCCAGCACTAGGGACGAGGGTCACGGGGAGCTGTTTTTT. Translated, it gives CASTRDEGHGELFF.

V usage is TRBV2 and J usage is TRBJ1-1; weak D call: TRBD1 (6 bases). The germline gives CDR1 SNHLY, CDR2 FYNNEI. The V end lost 4 bases, the J end lost 5 bases, and 17 bases lay between the germline ends. The CDR3 loop spans 15 amino acids. In nucleotides, the CDR3 is TGTGCCAGCAGTGGGGGAACAGGGAGGGAGACTGAAGCTTTCTTT. The encoded protein is CASSGGTGRETEAFF.

For this clone: The sample holds other DNA sequences that translate to the same CDR3. The chain employs TRBV28 and TRBJ1-4; TRBD1 matches at 11 bases. The germline V gene encodes CDR1 MDHEN and CDR2 SYDVKM. V lost 6 bases to trimming and J lost 5 bases; unmatched junction nucleotides: 8. CDR3 length: 16 residues. DNA of the CDR3: TGTGCCAGCAGCCCTCCCGGGACAGGGGGGAATGAAAAACTGTTTTTT. Its protein product is CASSPPGTGGNEKLFF.

The chain has TRBV11-2 and TRBJ1-2; 7 nucleotides agree with TRBD1. With V trimmed by 8 bases and J by 8 bases, 17 bases remained unmatched. Germline V lookup: CDR1 SGHAT, CDR2 FQNNGV. This CDR3 has 15 amino acids. CDR3 DNA sequence: TGTGCCAGCGGTGAGGCGGTGGGACAGAGGTCCGGCTACACCTTC. Protein product: CASGEAVGQRSGYTF.